This TCR beta chain is from a study of shared T cell receptors in the human thymus. This clone is a singleton in its sample. The method was immunoSEQ multiplex PCR; TCRdb's version includes in-frame clones alone and lacks a portion of them. The profile covers some 720,000 clones, with roughly 90% appearing a single time and around 0.0099% taken by the ten largest. The CDR3 consists of 15 residues. CDR1 is SGHTA and CDR2 is FQGNSA in the germline V gene. V shed 1 base and J shed 6 bases, with 15 bases lying between them. This sample was also put to use in a study of human thymus T cells. That report adds: The sample donors, healthy Finnish infants, were having corrective surgery for congenital heart defects. Resections removed during corrective heart surgery provided the thymus tissue used. Usage of V and J genes appeared biased in thymic and blood repertoires.

The sample comprised thymocytes. The gene calls are TRBV7-2 and TRBJ1-2; D is perhaps TRBD1 (5 bases). This TCR was recovered from a boy under two years old with a congenital heart defect. DNA of the CDR3: TGTGCCAGCAGCTTAGGGGATAGGGGCCGGGATGGCTACACCTTC. Its protein is CASSLGDRGRDGYTF. Supplemented by reference TRBV7-2 and TRBJ1-2, the full variable domain reads GAGVSQSPSNKVTEKGKDVELRCDPISGHTALYWYRQSLGQGLEFLIYFQGNSAPDKSGLPSDRFSAERTGGSVSTLTIQRTQQEDSAVYLCASSLGDRGRDGYTFGSGTRLTVV.